These 23 T cell receptor beta chains were all obtained from the same sample, sequenced in a study of beta chain features in type 1 diabetes. Notes on the study in general: TCRB CDR3s from Type 1 diabetes patients were moderately but significantly shorter in all four CD4+ subsets.

For these TCRs, the target antigens are not known. Expressed TCRB transcripts were sequenced, since all the RNA that had been isolated was reverse transcribed. Clones were sequenced by immunoSEQ multiplex PCR, and TCRdb holds only the in-frame ones, with some missing. The table shows roughly 100,000 clones, with 25% to 30% occurring only once. Sequencing was carried out using central memory CD4+ T cells from blood. Receptor source: a woman younger than 35 with type 1 diabetes.

The gene calls are TRBV28 and TRBJ2-3; 14 nucleotides match TRBD2. This CDR3 has 19 residues. Germline V CDR1 and CDR2: MDHEN, SYDVKM. The junction had 17 bases not matched to a gene; V was cut back by 6 bases and J by 6 bases. This CDR3 is CASSFTPGLAGEIGDTQYF. The DNA for the CDR3 is TGTGCCAGCAGCTTTACCCCGGGACTAGCGGGAGAAATAGGGGATACGCAGTATTTT. Complete variable domain (other parts from reference TRBV28 and TRBJ2-3): DVKVTQSSRYLVKRTGEKVFLECVQDMDHENMFWYRQDPGLGLRLIYFSYDVKMKEKGDIPEGYSVSREKKERFSLILESASTNQTSMYLCASSFTPGLAGEIGDTQYFGPGTRLTVL.

This clone was detected a few times. The CDR3 region has the DNA TGTGCCAGTAGTATGCAAGGGGCATTGAACACTGAAGCTTTCTTT. As protein: CASSMQGALNTEAFF. J is TRBJ1-1 and V is TRBV19; maybe TRBD1 (5 bases). In germline, CDR1 is LNHDA, CDR2 SQIVND (reference sequence). The V gene lost 3 bases and the J gene lost 0 bases, with 11 bases spanning the gap. This CDR3 is built from 15 residues. Based on the CDR3 plus reference TRBV19 and TRBJ1-1, the full variable domain is DGGITQSPKYLFRKEGQNVTLSCEQNLNHDAMYWYRQDPGQGLRLIYYSQIVNDFQKGDIAEGYSVSREKKESFPLTVTSAQKNPTAFYLCASSMQGALNTEAFFGQGTRLTVV.

The chain employs TRBV5-4 and TRBJ2-3, with a possible D match to TRBD1 (5 bases). V lost 4 bases to trimming and J lost 0 bases, with 15 bases between them. The germline V gene encodes CDR1 SGHNT and CDR2 YYREEE (reference sequence). The CDR3 spans 16 residues. CDR3 DNA sequence: TGTGCCAGCAGCCCTGCCTGGGGCGGTAGCACAGATACGCAGTATTTT. It translates to CASSPAWGGSTDTQYF.

This clone was seen only a few times. The chain has TRBV5-1 and TRBJ2-7, with 14 bases matching TRBD2. V shed 4 bases and J 5 bases; nucleotides not matched to a gene: 5. CDR1 and CDR2 from the germline V gene are SGHRS and YFSETQ. This CDR3 is built from 15 residues. The CDR3, as DNA: TGCGCCAGCAGCGGGGGACTAGCGGGAGTCAACGAGCAGTACTTC. Its translation: CASSGGLAGVNEQYF.

The chain carries TRBV18 and TRBJ1-2; D not certain. The CDR3 length is 14 residues. Germline V lookup: CDR1 KGHSH, CDR2 LQKENI. V lost 0 bases and J 3 bases, leaving 8 bases between the germline ends. CDR3: CASSPPARYYGYTF. The CDR3, as DNA: TGTGCCAGCTCACCACCGGCCAGATACTATGGCTACACCTTC.

In this sample, this clone turned up a few times. The rearrangement links TRBV5-1 to TRBJ2-1; D is perhaps TRBD2 (5 bases). Germline V CDR1 and CDR2: SGHRS, YFSETQ. V lost 4 bases and J lost 4, with 12 bases in between. There are 14 residues in the CDR3. CDR3 amino acids: CASSADYLYNEQFF. CDR3 coding DNA: TGCGCCAGCAGCGCAGACTACCTATACAATGAGCAGTTCTTC.

The V and J genes are TRBV28 and TRBJ2-2; D not resolved. CDR1 MDHEN and CDR2 SYDVKM come from the germline V gene. CDR3 length: 11 residues. Trimming cost V 4 bases and J 6 bases, with 3 bases left between them. CDR3 nucleotide sequence: TGTGCCAGCAGTTCCGCCGGGGAGCTGTTTTTT. This gives the protein CASSSAGELFF.

This clone was counted a few times. The rearrangement joins TRBV19 to TRBJ1-5, with no clear D. This CDR3 spans 16 amino acids. Germline values: CDR1 LNHDA, CDR2 SQIVND (reference sequence). Trimming removed 3 bases from V and 4 bases from J, with 16 bases in between. The CDR3 sequence: CASSMNSRPLNQPQHF. The CDR3 nucleotides are TGTGCCAGTAGTATGAACAGCCGTCCACTTAATCAGCCCCAGCATTTT. Supplemented by reference TRBV19 and TRBJ1-5, the full variable domain reads DGGITQSPKYLFRKEGQNVTLSCEQNLNHDAMYWYRQDPGQGLRLIYYSQIVNDFQKGDIAEGYSVSREKKESFPLTVTSAQKNPTAFYLCASSMNSRPLNQPQHFGDGTRLSIL.

V usage is TRBV5-1 and J usage is TRBJ1-1; a possible D gene is TRBD1 (5 bases). The CDR3 consists of 11 residues. Germline CDR1 and CDR2: SGHRS and YFSETQ. The V end was cut by 4 bases, the J end by 8 bases, with 9 bases between. The CDR3 coding sequence is TGCGCCAGCAGCGGAGCAGGGGAAGCTTTCTTT. Translating gives CASSGAGEAFF.

The V call is TRBV11-2, the J call TRBJ2-7; 8 bases line up with TRBD2. Per germline, CDR1 SGHAT and CDR2 FQNNGV. V was pared by 1 base and J by 7 bases, with 9 bases of the junction left unmatched. This CDR3 comprises 15 residues. The CDR3: CASSLAGLVWREQYF. The CDR3 coding sequence is TGTGCCAGCAGCTTAGCGGGACTAGTTTGGAGGGAGCAGTACTTC.

Sample share makes this clone medium-sized. The V gene is TRBV11-2, the J gene TRBJ2-1; 8 nucleotides line up with TRBD2. Trimming cost V 5 bases and J 10 bases; bases outside gene matches: 13. The CDR3 is 15 amino acids. From germline, CDR1 is SGHAT and CDR2 FQNNGV. The CDR3 nucleotides are TGTGCCAGCAGCCCCCGGACTAGCACCCAGGGGGAGCAGTTCTTC. Its protein product is CASSPRTSTQGEQFF.

The chain joins TRBV2 to TRBJ2-3, with 7 bases fitting TRBD1. The germline V gene has CDR1 SNHLY and CDR2 FYNNEI. V trimming: 7 bases; J trimming: 2 bases; junction bases outside the gene matches: 18. This CDR3 region has 18 residues. The chain's CDR3 is CASKRSRGTDRSTDTQYF. The CDR3 bases are TGTGCCAGCAAGCGGAGCAGAGGGACAGACCGATCCACAGATACGCAGTATTTT.

The rearrangement links TRBV28 to TRBJ2-7; TRBD2 matches 9 bases. CDR3 length equals 15 residues. CDR1 MDHEN and CDR2 SYDVKM come from the germline V gene. Trimming cost V 5 bases and J 6 bases; bases outside gene matches: 11. The CDR3 protein is CASSPQGLATFEQYF. In DNA, the CDR3 is TGTGCCAGCAGTCCCCAGGGACTAGCTACTTTCGAGCAGTACTTC.

The J gene is TRBJ2-1, the V gene TRBV7-2; 10 bases line up with TRBD2. CDR1 is SGHTA, CDR2 FQGNSA, per germline. CDR3 length: 15 amino acids. Unmatched junction bases numbered 7, after V lost 1 base and J lost 10 bases. The CDR3 DNA sequence: TGTGCCAGCAGCTTAGGGCTAGCGGGAGCATCGGAGCAGTTCTTC. Its protein product is CASSLGLAGASEQFF.

The J gene is TRBJ2-5, the V gene TRBV11-2, with D possibly TRBD1 on 5 matching bases. The V gene lost 1 base and the J gene lost 1 base, with 10 bases spanning the gap. Germline loops: CDR1 SGHAT, CDR2 FQNNGV. This CDR3 spans 15 amino acids. The CDR3 DNA sequence: TGTGCCAGCAGCTTAGCTGGACATTTCCAAGAGACCCAGTACTTC. Protein product: CASSLAGHFQETQYF.

V and J are TRBV6-5 and TRBJ2-1; 8 bases agree with TRBD2. CDR3 length: 14 amino acids. Germline V gives CDR1 MNHEY, CDR2 SVGAGI. J gave up 6 bases and V 4 bases, and 5 bases lay outside the gene matches. The CDR3 nucleotides read TGTGCCAGCAGTTCCGGGCGGGAGGCCAATGAGCAGTTCTTC. Translation gives CASSSGREANEQFF.

The rearrangement links TRBV25-1 to TRBJ1-2; D gene unclear. Trimming removed 0 bases at V and 6 bases at J, with 8 bases between. CDR3 size: 13 residues. Germline CDR1 reads MGHDK; CDR2 reads SYGVNS. The DNA of the CDR3 is TGTGCCAGCAGTGAATATGTCGCGAATGGCTACACCTTC. Amino acid sequence: CASSEYVANGYTF.

The chain links TRBV10-1 to TRBJ2-5; the match to TRBD2 covers 14 bases. The germline V gene encodes CDR1 WNHNN and CDR2 SYGVQD (reference sequence). The CDR3 is made up of 15 amino acids. J gave up 2 bases and V 6 bases, and 2 bases lay outside the gene matches. The CDR3 bases are TGCGCCAGCAGATGGACTAGCGGGAGGCAAGAGACCCAGTACTTC. Its translation is CASRWTSGRQETQYF.

The chain recombines TRBV5-4 with TRBJ1-2; 10 nucleotides agree with TRBD1. The CDR3 loop spans 13 amino acids. Germline CDR1 and CDR2: SGHNT and YYREEE (reference sequence). Trimming cost V 4 bases and J 9 bases; bases outside gene matches: 6. The CDR3: CASSRQGASSYTF. In DNA form, the CDR3 reads TGTGCCAGCAGCCGACAGGGGGCGAGTAGCTACACCTTC. Complete variable domain (other parts from reference TRBV5-4 and TRBJ1-2): ETGVTQSPTHLIKTRGQQVTLRCSSQSGHNTVSWYQQALGQGPQFIFQYYREEENGRGNFPPRFSGLQFPNYSSELNVNALELDDSALYLCASSRQGASSYTFGSGTRLTVV.

A few counts support this clone. The V call is TRBV7-2, the J call TRBJ2-3; 11 bases are a match to TRBD1. From germline, CDR1 is SGHTA and CDR2 FQGNSA. Trimming removed 4 bases from V and 6 bases from J; junction bases left unmatched: 6. The CDR3 spans 15 residues. The CDR3 region has the DNA TGTGCCAGCAGCTCGGACAGGGGGCCCGGGGATACGCAGTATTTT. It specifies CASSSDRGPGDTQYF.

V and J are TRBV11-2 and TRBJ2-1; tentatively, D is TRBD2 (5 bases). V lost 5 bases and J 6 bases, leaving 23 bases between the germline ends. Germline CDR1 SGHAT, CDR2 FQNNGV. This CDR3 is built from 17 residues. The CDR3 loop reads CASSPPESGSPRNEQFF. Written as DNA, the CDR3 is TGTGCCAGCAGCCCACCGGAGAGCGGTTCTCCGCGCAATGAGCAGTTCTTC.

This clone was recorded a few times. With only one base between it and a far larger clone, this is likely a read error. The chain is built from TRBV4-2 and TRBJ2-1, with 7 bases aligning to TRBD2. There are 13 residues in the CDR3. The ends lost 1 base at V and 10 bases at J; junction bases unmatched: 4. Germline V CDR1 and CDR2: LGHNA, YNFKEQ. The CDR3: CASSQGLAREQFF. CDR3 DNA sequence: TGTGCCAGCAGCCAAGGACTAGCTCGGGAGCAGTTCTTC.

The chain combines TRBV7-3 with TRBJ2-3; D is unresolved. The CDR3 consists of 14 residues. V was pared by 5 bases and J by 2 bases, with 11 bases between. Per germline, CDR1 SGHTA and CDR2 FQGTGA. CDR3 DNA sequence: TGTGCCAGCAGCCAGCGAGGCCCCACAGATACGCAGTATTTT. Translation: CASSQRGPTDTQYF.